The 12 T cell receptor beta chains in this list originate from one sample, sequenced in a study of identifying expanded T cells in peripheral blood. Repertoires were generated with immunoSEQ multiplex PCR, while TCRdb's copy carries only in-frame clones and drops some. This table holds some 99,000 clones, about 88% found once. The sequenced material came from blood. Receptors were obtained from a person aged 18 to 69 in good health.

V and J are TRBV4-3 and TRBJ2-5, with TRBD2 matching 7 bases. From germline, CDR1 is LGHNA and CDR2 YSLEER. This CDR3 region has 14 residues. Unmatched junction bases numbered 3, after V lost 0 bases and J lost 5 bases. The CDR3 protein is CASSQEHGGETQYF. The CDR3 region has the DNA TGCGCCAGCAGCCAAGAGCACGGGGGGGAGACCCAGTACTTC.

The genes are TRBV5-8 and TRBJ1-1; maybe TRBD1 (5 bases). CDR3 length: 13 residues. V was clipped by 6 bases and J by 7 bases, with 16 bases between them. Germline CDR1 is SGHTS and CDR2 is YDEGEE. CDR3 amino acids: CASTTRGSDEAFF. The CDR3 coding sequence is TGTGCCAGCACCACAAGGGGATCCGATGAAGCTTTCTTT.

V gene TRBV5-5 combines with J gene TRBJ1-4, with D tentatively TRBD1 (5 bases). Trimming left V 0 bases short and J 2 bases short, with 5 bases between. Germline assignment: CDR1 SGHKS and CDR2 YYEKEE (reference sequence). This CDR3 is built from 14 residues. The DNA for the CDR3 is TGTGCCAGCAGCTTGGGACAGACTAATGAAAAACTGTTTTTT. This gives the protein CASSLGQTNEKLFF. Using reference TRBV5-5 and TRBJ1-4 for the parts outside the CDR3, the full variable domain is DAGVTQSPTHLIKTRGQQVTLRCSPISGHKSVSWYQQVLGQGPQFIFQYYEKEERGRGNFPDRFSARQFPNYSSELNVNALLLGDSALYLCASSLGQTNEKLFFGSGTQLSVL.

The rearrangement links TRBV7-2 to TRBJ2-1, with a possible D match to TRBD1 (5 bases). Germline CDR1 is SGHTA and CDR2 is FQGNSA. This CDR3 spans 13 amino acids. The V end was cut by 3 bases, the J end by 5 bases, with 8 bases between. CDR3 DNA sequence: TGTGCCAGCAGCTTGGGGCTCAACAATGAGCAGTTCTTC. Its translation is CASSLGLNNEQFF.

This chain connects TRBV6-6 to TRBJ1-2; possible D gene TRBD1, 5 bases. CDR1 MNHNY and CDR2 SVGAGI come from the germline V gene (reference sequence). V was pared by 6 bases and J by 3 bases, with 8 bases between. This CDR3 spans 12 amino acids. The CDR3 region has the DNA TGTGCCAGCAGGGGGGGGGACTATGGCTACACCTTC. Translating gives CASRGGDYGYTF.

DNA for the CDR3: TGTGCCAGCAGTTTATTGACCCTAGCGGACACCGGGGAGCTGTTTTTT. Its protein product is CASSLLTLADTGELFF. This chain connects TRBV27 to TRBJ2-2; 7 positions agree with TRBD2. This CDR3 has 16 residues. V lost 1 base to trimming and J lost 3 bases; unmatched junction nucleotides: 5. In germline, CDR1 is MNHEY, CDR2 SMNVEV (reference sequence).

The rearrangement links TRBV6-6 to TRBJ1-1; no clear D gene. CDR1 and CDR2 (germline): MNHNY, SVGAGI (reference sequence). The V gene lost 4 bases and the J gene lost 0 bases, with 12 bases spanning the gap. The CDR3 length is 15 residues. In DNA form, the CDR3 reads TGTGCCAGCAGTTCCACCTGGGGAATGAACACTGAAGCTTTCTTT. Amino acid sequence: CASSSTWGMNTEAFF.

The CDR3 loop is CASSLQGLAGDQETQYF. In nucleotides, the CDR3 is TGTGCCAGCAGTCTCCAGGGACTAGCGGGGGACCAAGAGACCCAGTACTTC. This chain links TRBV25-1 with TRBJ2-5; 14 nucleotides line up with TRBD2. This CDR3 contains 17 residues. Unmatched junction bases numbered 5, after V lost 5 bases and J lost 0 bases. Per the germline V gene, CDR1 is MGHDK and CDR2 is SYGVNS.

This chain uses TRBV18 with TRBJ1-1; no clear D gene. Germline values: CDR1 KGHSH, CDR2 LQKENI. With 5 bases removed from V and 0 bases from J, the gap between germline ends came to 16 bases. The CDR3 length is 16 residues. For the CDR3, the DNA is TGTGCCAGCTCAAGTGGTGGCACCCGGATGAACACTGAAGCTTTCTTT. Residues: CASSSGGTRMNTEAFF.

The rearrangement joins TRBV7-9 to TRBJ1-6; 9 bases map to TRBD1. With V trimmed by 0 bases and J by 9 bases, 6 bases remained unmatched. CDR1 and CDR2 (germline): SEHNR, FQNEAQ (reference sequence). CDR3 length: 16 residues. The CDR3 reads CASSLAAGTGTSPLHF. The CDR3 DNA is TGTGCCAGCAGCTTAGCCGCCGGGACAGGGACTTCACCCCTCCACTTT.

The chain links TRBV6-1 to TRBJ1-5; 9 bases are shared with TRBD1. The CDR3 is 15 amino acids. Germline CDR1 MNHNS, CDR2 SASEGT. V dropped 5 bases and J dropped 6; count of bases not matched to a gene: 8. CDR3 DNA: TGTGCCAGCAGTCTGGACAGGGGTCAGACTCAGCCCCAGCATTTT. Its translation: CASSLDRGQTQPQHF.

The CDR3 here is CASSIYREETQYF. The CDR3 DNA sequence: TGTGCCAGCAGCATATACAGAGAAGAGACCCAGTACTTC. The chain employs TRBV7-3 and TRBJ2-5; no firm D call. CDR3 length: 13 amino acids. V was trimmed by 5 bases and J by 3 bases, leaving 10 bases between them. The germline V gene encodes CDR1 SGHTA and CDR2 FQGTGA.